This T cell receptor (beta chain) was sequenced in a study of shared clonotypes between healthy human individuals. Broader study findings: Estimated richness was generally greater in naive than memory subsets.

Concerning this clone: Its antigen is not known.

TCRdb's copy holds only in-frame clones and misses some; the assay was immunoSEQ multiplex PCR. This sample has some 2,500,000 clones, with around 90% found just once. The source of this sequence is a man between 18 and 35 years old in good health. Some clones in this sample may be carry-over from other donors' samples. The material sequenced was naive CD4+ T cells from PBMCs. Regarding subset: CD45RA+ positively selected.

The CDR3 coding sequence is TGCGCCAGCAGCTTGGGGGCTAGCGGGATTATTGGCAATGAGCAGTTCTTC. Translating it yields CASSLGASGIIGNEQFF. V gene TRBV5-1 combines with J gene TRBJ2-1, with TRBD2 matching over 9 bases. V was pared by 0 bases and J by 6 bases, with 10 bases of the junction left unmatched. CDR1 SGHRS and CDR2 YFSETQ come from the germline V gene. The CDR3 spans 17 residues. Filled out from reference TRBV5-1 and TRBJ2-1, the complete variable domain reads KAGVTQTPRYLIKTRGQQVTLSCSPISGHRSVSWYQQTPGQGLQFLFEYFSETQRNKGNFPGRFSGRQFSNSRSEMNVSTLELGDSALYLCASSLGASGIIGNEQFFGPGTRLTVL.